The clone carrying this T cell receptor (beta chain) was counted many times. Its cognate antigen is unknown. The data were taken from a study of CD8 T cells in ankylosing spondylitis. Overall study findings and caveats: Disease-linked clones proved CD8+ and comparatively uncommon in peripheral blood. A motif in TCR beta, a set of about eight highly homologous variants, appeared characteristic of ankylosing spondylitis blood.

The ends were cut back, 1 base at V and 2 bases at J, with 7 bases in the middle. The CDR3 covers 14 residues. CDR1 and CDR2 (germline): LGHNA, YNFKEQ. Quantitative 5'-RACE with molecular barcodes generated TCR beta libraries. TCRdb redid the calling of the 5' RACE reads with MiXCR, one entry per CDR3 protein. The table shows 100,000 to 150,000 distinct CDR3 sequences, with approximately 10% occurring only once. Sequences were obtained from blood, either unsorted or a sorted T cell fraction (not recorded which). This TCR came from a male donor with ankylosing spondylitis or in good health (not recorded which). The chain recombines TRBV4-2 with TRBJ2-3; D is unclear. The CDR3 region is CASSQGPDTDTQYF. CDR3 DNA: TGTGCCAGCAGCCAAGGCCCTGACACAGATACGCAGTATTTT.